This TCR beta chain was profiled in a study of beta chain features in type 1 diabetes. The authors took one heparinised blood draw, averaging approximately 110 mL, from each donor. Each of the CD4+ naive, central memory, regulatory and stem cell-like memory populations was sorted via CD45RO/CCR7/CD25/CD127/CD95/CD27. Study observations and caveats: Across all four CD4+ subsets, people with type 1 diabetes showed modestly shorter TCRB CDR3s. For patients, the naive, central memory and Treg TCRB repertoires appeared more alike than for healthy donors. Among type 1 diabetes patients, VDJ junctions had fewer insertions and more deletions.

To note about this clone: As yet, its antigen is unknown.

Sequenced material consisted of expressed TCRB transcripts (all of the isolated RNA was reverse transcribed). Some clones are missing from TCRdb's copy, which holds only in-frame ones; the method was immunoSEQ multiplex PCR. The repertoire has 150,000 to 190,000 clones, about 9.4% of them found once; the top ten carry 0.45% to 0.6%. V lost 4 bases and J lost 5; bases outside the gene matches: 6. The length of the CDR3 is 16 residues. Germline V gives CDR1 PRHDT, CDR2 FYEKMQ (reference sequence). The sequenced sample was central memory CD4+ T cells from blood. V gene TRBV13 combines with J gene TRBJ2-2; TRBD1 agrees at 11 bases. This clonotype was obtained from a man aged 25 to 40 with type 1 diabetes. This chain's CDR3 is CASSSGQGAGTGELFF. The CDR3 DNA reads TGTGCCAGCAGCTCCGGACAGGGGGCGGGGACCGGGGAGCTGTTTTTT.